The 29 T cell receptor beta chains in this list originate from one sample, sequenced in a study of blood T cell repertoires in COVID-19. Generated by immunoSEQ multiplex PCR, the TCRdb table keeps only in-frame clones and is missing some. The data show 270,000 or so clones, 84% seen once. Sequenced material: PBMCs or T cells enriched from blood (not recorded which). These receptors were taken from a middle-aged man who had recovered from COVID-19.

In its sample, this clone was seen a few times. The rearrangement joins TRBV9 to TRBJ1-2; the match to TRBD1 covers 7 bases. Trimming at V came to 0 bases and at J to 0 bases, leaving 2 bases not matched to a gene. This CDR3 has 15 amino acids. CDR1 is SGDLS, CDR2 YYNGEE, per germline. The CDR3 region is CASSVGGQSNYGYTF. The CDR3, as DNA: TGTGCCAGCAGCGTAGGGGGACAGTCTAACTATGGCTACACCTTC.

The DNA for the CDR3 is TGTGCCTGGGCTCAGGAGACTACCTCAGATACGCAGTATTTT. The encoded protein is CAWAQETTSDTQYF. The gene calls are TRBV30 and TRBJ2-3, with a possible D match to TRBD2 (5 bases). There are 14 residues in the CDR3. The V end was cut by 5 bases, the J end by 4 bases, with 16 bases between. Germline V gene sequence: CDR1 GTSNPN, CDR2 SVGIG (reference sequence).

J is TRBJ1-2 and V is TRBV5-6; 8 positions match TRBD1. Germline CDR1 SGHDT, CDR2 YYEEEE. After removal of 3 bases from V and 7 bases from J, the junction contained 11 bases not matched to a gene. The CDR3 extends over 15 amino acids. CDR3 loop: CASSSTGEGARGYTF. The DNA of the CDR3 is TGTGCCAGCAGCTCGACAGGGGAGGGAGCGCGTGGCTACACCTTC.

The CDR3 loop is CASGAVNTEAFF. CDR3 nucleotide sequence: TGTGCCAGCGGGGCAGTGAACACTGAAGCTTTCTTT. The chain joins TRBV2 to TRBJ1-1, with D tentatively TRBD1 (5 bases). The CDR3 has 12 amino acids. V was pared by 8 bases and J by 0 bases, with 7 bases between. From germline, CDR1 is SNHLY and CDR2 FYNNEI.

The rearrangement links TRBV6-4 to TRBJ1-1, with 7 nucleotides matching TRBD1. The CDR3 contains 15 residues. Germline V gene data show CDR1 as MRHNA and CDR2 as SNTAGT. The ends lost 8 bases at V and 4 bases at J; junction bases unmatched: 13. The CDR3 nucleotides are TGTGCCAGCCCGGTCGTTGTGAGGGGGCGCACTGAAGCTTTCTTT. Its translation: CASPVVVRGRTEAFF.

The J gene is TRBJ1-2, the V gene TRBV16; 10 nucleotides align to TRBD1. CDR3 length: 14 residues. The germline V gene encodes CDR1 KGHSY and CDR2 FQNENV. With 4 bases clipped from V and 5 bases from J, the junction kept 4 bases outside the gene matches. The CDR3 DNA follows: TGTGCCAGCAGCCCTCGGACAGGGGGGTATGGCTACACCTTC. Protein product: CASSPRTGGYGYTF.

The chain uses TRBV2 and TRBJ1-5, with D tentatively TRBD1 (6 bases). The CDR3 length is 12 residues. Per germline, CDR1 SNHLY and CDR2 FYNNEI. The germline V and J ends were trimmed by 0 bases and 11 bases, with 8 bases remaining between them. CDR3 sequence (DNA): TGTGCCAGCAGTGAAGCCGACAGGACCCAGCATTTT. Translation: CASSEADRTQHF.

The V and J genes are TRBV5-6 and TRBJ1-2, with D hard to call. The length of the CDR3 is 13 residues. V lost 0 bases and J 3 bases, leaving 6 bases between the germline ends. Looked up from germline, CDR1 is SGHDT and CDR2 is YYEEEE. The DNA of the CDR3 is TGTGCCAGCAGCTTGGACACCGACTATGGCTACACCTTC. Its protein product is CASSLDTDYGYTF.

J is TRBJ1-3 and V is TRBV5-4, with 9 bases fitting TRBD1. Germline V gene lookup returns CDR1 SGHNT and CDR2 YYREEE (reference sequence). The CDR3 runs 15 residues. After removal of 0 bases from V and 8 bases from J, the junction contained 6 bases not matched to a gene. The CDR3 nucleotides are TGTGCCAGCAGCTTGGAGGGACAGGGTCGGGACACCATATATTTT. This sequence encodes CASSLEGQGRDTIYF.

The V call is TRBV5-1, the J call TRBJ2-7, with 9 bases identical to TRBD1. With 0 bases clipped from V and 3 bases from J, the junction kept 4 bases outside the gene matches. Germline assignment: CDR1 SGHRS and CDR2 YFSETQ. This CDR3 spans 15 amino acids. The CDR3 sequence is CASSLGQGGNYEQYF. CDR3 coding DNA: TGCGCCAGCAGCTTGGGACAGGGGGGAAACTACGAGCAGTACTTC.

CDR3 sequence: CASTYSGFSKNIQYF. DNA for the CDR3: TGTGCCAGCACGTACAGCGGGTTCTCCAAAAACATTCAGTACTTC. The chain carries TRBV28 and TRBJ2-4; possible D gene TRBD2, 6 bases. The V gene's germline CDR1 is MDHEN and CDR2 SYDVKM. The germline V and J ends were trimmed by 7 bases and 2 bases, with 15 bases remaining between them. The CDR3 has 15 amino acids.

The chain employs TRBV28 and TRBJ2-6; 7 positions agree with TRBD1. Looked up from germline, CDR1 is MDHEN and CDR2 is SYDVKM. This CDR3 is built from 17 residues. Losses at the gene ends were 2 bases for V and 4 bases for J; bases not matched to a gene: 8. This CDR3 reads CASSLMRQGLGANVLTF. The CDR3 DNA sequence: TGTGCCAGCAGTTTAATGAGACAGGGTCTGGGGGCCAACGTCCTGACTTTC. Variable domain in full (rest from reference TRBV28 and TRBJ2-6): DVKVTQSSRYLVKRTGEKVFLECVQDMDHENMFWYRQDPGLGLRLIYFSYDVKMKEKGDIPEGYSVSREKKERFSLILESASTNQTSMYLCASSLMRQGLGANVLTFGAGSRLTVL.

The DNA for the CDR3 is TGTGCCAGTAGTACCCGGCCGGGGGATCAGCCCCAGCATTTT. It is translated as CASSTRPGDQPQHF. This sequence joins TRBV19 and TRBJ1-5; the D gene is possibly TRBD1 (5 bases). The CDR3 totals 14 residues. Germline-derived CDR1 and CDR2 are LNHDA and SQIVND (reference sequence). V lost 4 bases, J lost 5 bases, and 12 bases lay in between.

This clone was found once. Here the CDR3 reads CASSVVASGGNEQFF. The CDR3 DNA reads TGTGCCAGCAGCGTAGTGGCTAGCGGGGGTAATGAGCAGTTCTTC. The V call is TRBV9, the J call TRBJ2-1, with 10 bases identical to TRBD2. V was pared by 0 bases and J by 7 bases, with 4 bases of the junction left unmatched. Germline CDR1 reads SGDLS; CDR2 reads YYNGEE. This CDR3 has 15 residues.

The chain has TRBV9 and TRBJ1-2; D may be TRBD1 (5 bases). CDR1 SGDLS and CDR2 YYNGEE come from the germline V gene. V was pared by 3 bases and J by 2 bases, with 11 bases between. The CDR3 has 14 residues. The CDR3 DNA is TGTGCCAGCAGCGCCCAGGGAGGGAACTATGGCTACACCTTC. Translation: CASSAQGGNYGYTF.

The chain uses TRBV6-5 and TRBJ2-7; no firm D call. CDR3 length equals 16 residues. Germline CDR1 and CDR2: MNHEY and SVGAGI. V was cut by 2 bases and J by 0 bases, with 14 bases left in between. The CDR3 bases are TGTGCCAGCAGTTACGTTTTGAAAAAACACTCCTACGAGCAGTACTTC. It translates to CASSYVLKKHSYEQYF.

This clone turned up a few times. The CDR3 region is CAWTAPWRGHRGRVNTEAFF. Written as DNA, the CDR3 is TGTGCCTGGACCGCCCCGTGGAGGGGCCACAGGGGGCGGGTGAACACTGAAGCTTTCTTT. This sequence joins TRBV30 and TRBJ1-1; 9 nucleotides match TRBD1. Trimming took 4 bases from V and 0 from J; bases not matched to a gene: 21. In germline, CDR1 is GTSNPN, CDR2 SVGIG (reference sequence). This CDR3 has 20 amino acids.

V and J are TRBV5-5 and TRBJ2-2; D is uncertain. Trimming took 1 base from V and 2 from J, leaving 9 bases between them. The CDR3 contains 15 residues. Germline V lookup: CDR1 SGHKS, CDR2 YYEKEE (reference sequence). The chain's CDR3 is CASSLLAANTGELFF. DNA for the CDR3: TGTGCCAGCAGCTTGTTGGCGGCCAACACCGGGGAGCTGTTTTTT. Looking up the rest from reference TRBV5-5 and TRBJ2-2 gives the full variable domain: DAGVTQSPTHLIKTRGQQVTLRCSPISGHKSVSWYQQVLGQGPQFIFQYYEKEERGRGNFPDRFSARQFPNYSSELNVNALLLGDSALYLCASSLLAANTGELFFGEGSRLTVL.

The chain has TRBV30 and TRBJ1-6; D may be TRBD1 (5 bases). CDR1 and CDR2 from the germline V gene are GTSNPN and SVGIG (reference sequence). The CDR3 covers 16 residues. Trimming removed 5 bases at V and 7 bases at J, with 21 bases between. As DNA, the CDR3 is TGTGCCTGGGACCGAAATTTCAGGGAAAAAAATTCACCCCTCCACTTT. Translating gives CAWDRNFREKNSPLHF.

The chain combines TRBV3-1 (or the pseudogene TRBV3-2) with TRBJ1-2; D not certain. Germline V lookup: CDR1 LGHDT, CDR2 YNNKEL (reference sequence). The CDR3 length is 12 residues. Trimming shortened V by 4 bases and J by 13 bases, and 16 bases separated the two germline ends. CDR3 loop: CASSLPGLPGTF. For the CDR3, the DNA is TGTGCCAGCAGCCTACCCGGACTCCCCGGCACCTTC.

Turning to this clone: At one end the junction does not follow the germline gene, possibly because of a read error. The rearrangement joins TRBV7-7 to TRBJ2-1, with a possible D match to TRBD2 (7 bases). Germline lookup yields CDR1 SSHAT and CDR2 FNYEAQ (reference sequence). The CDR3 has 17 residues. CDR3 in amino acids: CASSPTPGGLSYNEQFF. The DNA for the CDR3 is TGTGCTAGCAGCCCAACCCCCGGGGGGCTCTCCTACAATGAGCAGTTCTTC.

The CDR3 loop is CASSQDRNTIYF. In DNA, the CDR3 is TGCGCCAGCAGCCAGGACAGAAACACCATATATTTT. The rearrangement links TRBV5-1 to TRBJ1-3; D possibly corresponds to TRBD1 (5 bases). The CDR3 sequence is 12 residues long. Germline CDR1 and CDR2: SGHRS and YFSETQ. Trimming took off 4 bases at V and 5 bases at J, with 7 bases between the two ends.

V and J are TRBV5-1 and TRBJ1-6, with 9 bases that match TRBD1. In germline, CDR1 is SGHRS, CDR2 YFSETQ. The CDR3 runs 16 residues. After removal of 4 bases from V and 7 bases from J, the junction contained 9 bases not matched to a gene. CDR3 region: CASSQGQGVLNSPLHF. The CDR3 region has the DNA TGCGCCAGCAGCCAGGGACAGGGAGTATTAAATTCACCCCTCCACTTT.

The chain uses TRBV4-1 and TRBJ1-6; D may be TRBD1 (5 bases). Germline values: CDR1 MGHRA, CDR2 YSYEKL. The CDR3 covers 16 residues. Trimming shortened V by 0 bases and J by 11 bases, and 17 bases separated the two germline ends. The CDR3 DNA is TGCGCCAGCAGCCAAGATCTGGGGCTCAGGAGTCCACCCCTCCACTTT. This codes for CASSQDLGLRSPPLHF.

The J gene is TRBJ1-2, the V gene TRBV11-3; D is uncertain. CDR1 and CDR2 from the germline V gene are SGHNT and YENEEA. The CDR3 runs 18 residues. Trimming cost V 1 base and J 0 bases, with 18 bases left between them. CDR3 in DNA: TGTGCCAGCAGCTTAGCGGGTTTTGGCATCCAAGCTAACTATGGCTACACCTTC. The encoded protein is CASSLAGFGIQANYGYTF.

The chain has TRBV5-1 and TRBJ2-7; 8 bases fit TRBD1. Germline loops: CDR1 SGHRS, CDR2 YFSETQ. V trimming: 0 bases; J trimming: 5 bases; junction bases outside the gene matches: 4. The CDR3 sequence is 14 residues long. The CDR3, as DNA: TGCGCCAGCAGCTTGGGGACAGGGAAAAACGAGCAGTACTTC. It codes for CASSLGTGKNEQYF.

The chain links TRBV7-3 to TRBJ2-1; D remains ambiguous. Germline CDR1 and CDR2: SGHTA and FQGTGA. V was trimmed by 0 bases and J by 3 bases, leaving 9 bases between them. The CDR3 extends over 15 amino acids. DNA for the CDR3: TGTGCCAGCAGCTTAACAGGCACTATCTACAATGAGCAGTTCTTC. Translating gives CASSLTGTIYNEQFF. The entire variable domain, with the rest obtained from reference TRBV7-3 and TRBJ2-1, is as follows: GAGVSQTPSNKVTEKGKYVELRCDPISGHTALYWYRQSLGQGPEFLIYFQGTGAADDSGLPNDRFFAVRPEGSVSTLKIQRTERGDSAVYLCASSLTGTIYNEQFFGPGTRLTVL.

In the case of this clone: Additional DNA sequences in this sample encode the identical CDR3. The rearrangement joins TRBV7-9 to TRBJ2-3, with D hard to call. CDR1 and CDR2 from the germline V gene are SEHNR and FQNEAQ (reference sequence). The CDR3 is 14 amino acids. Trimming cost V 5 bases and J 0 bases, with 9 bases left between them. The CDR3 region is CASSPSTSTDTQYF. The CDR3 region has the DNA TGTGCCAGCAGCCCCTCGACTAGCACAGATACGCAGTATTTT.

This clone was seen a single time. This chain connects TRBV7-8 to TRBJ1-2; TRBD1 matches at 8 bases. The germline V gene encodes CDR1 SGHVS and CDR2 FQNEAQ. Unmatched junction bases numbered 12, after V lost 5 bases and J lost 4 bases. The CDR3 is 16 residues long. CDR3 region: CASSQILGQGPYGYTF. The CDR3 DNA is TGTGCCAGCAGCCAAATCCTAGGACAGGGCCCCTATGGCTACACCTTC.